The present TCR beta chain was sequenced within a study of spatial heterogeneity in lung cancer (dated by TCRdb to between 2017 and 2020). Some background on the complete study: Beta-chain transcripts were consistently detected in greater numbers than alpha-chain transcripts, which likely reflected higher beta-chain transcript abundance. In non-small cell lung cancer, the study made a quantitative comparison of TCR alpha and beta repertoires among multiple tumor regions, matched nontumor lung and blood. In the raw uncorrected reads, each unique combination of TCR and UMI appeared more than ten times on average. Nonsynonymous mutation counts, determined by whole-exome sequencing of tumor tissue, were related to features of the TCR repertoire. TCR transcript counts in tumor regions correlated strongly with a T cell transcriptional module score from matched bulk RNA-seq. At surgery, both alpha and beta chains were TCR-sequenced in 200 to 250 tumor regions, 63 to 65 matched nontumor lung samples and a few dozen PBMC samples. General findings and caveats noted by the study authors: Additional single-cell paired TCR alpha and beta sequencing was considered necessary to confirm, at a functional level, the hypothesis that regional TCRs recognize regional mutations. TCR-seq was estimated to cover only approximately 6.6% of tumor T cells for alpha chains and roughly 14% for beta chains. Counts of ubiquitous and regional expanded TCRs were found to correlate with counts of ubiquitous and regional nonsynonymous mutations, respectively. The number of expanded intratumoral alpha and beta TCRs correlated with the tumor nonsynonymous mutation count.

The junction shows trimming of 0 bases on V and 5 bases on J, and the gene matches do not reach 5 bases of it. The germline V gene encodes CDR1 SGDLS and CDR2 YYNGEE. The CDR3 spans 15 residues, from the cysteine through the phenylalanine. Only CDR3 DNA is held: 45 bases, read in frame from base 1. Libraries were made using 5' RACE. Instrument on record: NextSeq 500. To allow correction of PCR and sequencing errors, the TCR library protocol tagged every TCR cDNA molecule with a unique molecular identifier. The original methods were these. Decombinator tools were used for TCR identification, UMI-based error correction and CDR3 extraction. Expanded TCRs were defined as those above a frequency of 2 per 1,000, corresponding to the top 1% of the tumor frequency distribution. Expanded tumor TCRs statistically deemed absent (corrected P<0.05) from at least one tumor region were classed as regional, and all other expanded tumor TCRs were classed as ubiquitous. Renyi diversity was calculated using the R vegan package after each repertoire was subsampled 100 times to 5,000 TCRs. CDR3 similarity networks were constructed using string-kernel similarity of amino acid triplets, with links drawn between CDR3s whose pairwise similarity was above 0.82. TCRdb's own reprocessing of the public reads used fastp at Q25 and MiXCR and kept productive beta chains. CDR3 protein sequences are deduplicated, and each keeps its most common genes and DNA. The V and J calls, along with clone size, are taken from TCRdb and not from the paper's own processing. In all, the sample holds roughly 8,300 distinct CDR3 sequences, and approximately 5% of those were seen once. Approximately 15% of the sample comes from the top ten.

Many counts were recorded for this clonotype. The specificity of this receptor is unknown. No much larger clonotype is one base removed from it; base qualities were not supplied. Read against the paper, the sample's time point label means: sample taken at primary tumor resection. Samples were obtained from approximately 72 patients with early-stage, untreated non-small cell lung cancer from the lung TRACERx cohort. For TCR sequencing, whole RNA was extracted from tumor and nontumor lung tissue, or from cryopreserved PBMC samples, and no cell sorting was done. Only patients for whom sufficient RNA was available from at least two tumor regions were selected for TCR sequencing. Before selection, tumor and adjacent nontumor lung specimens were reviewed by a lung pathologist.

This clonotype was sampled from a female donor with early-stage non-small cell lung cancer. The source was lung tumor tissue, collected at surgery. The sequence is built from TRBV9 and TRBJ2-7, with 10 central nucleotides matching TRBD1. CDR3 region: CASSVEGTGDDEQYF. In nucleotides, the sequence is TGTGCCAGCAGCGTAGAGGGGACAGGGGACGACGAGCAGTACTTC.